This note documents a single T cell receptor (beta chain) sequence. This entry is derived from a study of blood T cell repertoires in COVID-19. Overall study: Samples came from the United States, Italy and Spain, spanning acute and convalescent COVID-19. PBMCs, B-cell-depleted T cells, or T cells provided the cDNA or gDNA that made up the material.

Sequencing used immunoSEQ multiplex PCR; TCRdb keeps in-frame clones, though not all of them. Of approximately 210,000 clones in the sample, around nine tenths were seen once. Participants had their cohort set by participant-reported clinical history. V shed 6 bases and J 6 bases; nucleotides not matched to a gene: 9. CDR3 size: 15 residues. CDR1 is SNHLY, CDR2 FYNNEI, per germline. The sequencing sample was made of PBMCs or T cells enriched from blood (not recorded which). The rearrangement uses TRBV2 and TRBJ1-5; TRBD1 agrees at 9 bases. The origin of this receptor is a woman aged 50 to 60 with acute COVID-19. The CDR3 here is CASRAGTGILQPQHF. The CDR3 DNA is TGTGCCAGCAGGGCTGGGACAGGGATTCTTCAGCCCCAGCATTTT.